The clone carrying this T cell receptor (beta chain) is a singleton in its sample. Its target is not known. Survey-level resolution applied to immunoSEQ assay v3.0. The protocol was immunoSEQ multiplex PCR, while the TCRdb copy is restricted to in-frame clones and leaves out a portion. The table has 25,000 to 30,000 clones, approximately 80% seen once. The length of the CDR3 is 15 residues. J lost 2 bases, V lost 4 bases, and 5 bases had no gene match. In germline, CDR1 is KGHSH, CDR2 LQKENI. This sample is part of a study of long-term antiretroviral therapy in people with HIV. Notes on the study in general: For ART adherence, viral resistance and therapy changes, no data were available.

Sample: unsorted PBMCs, taken 3 years after starting antiretroviral therapy. This TCR came from a man aged 40-55 years with HIV. The chain carries TRBV18 and TRBJ2-5; 9 bases line up with TRBD2. The CDR3 protein is CASSLLAGKQETQYF. CDR3 coding DNA: TGTGCCAGCTCACTTCTAGCGGGGAAGCAAGAGACCCAGTACTTC.